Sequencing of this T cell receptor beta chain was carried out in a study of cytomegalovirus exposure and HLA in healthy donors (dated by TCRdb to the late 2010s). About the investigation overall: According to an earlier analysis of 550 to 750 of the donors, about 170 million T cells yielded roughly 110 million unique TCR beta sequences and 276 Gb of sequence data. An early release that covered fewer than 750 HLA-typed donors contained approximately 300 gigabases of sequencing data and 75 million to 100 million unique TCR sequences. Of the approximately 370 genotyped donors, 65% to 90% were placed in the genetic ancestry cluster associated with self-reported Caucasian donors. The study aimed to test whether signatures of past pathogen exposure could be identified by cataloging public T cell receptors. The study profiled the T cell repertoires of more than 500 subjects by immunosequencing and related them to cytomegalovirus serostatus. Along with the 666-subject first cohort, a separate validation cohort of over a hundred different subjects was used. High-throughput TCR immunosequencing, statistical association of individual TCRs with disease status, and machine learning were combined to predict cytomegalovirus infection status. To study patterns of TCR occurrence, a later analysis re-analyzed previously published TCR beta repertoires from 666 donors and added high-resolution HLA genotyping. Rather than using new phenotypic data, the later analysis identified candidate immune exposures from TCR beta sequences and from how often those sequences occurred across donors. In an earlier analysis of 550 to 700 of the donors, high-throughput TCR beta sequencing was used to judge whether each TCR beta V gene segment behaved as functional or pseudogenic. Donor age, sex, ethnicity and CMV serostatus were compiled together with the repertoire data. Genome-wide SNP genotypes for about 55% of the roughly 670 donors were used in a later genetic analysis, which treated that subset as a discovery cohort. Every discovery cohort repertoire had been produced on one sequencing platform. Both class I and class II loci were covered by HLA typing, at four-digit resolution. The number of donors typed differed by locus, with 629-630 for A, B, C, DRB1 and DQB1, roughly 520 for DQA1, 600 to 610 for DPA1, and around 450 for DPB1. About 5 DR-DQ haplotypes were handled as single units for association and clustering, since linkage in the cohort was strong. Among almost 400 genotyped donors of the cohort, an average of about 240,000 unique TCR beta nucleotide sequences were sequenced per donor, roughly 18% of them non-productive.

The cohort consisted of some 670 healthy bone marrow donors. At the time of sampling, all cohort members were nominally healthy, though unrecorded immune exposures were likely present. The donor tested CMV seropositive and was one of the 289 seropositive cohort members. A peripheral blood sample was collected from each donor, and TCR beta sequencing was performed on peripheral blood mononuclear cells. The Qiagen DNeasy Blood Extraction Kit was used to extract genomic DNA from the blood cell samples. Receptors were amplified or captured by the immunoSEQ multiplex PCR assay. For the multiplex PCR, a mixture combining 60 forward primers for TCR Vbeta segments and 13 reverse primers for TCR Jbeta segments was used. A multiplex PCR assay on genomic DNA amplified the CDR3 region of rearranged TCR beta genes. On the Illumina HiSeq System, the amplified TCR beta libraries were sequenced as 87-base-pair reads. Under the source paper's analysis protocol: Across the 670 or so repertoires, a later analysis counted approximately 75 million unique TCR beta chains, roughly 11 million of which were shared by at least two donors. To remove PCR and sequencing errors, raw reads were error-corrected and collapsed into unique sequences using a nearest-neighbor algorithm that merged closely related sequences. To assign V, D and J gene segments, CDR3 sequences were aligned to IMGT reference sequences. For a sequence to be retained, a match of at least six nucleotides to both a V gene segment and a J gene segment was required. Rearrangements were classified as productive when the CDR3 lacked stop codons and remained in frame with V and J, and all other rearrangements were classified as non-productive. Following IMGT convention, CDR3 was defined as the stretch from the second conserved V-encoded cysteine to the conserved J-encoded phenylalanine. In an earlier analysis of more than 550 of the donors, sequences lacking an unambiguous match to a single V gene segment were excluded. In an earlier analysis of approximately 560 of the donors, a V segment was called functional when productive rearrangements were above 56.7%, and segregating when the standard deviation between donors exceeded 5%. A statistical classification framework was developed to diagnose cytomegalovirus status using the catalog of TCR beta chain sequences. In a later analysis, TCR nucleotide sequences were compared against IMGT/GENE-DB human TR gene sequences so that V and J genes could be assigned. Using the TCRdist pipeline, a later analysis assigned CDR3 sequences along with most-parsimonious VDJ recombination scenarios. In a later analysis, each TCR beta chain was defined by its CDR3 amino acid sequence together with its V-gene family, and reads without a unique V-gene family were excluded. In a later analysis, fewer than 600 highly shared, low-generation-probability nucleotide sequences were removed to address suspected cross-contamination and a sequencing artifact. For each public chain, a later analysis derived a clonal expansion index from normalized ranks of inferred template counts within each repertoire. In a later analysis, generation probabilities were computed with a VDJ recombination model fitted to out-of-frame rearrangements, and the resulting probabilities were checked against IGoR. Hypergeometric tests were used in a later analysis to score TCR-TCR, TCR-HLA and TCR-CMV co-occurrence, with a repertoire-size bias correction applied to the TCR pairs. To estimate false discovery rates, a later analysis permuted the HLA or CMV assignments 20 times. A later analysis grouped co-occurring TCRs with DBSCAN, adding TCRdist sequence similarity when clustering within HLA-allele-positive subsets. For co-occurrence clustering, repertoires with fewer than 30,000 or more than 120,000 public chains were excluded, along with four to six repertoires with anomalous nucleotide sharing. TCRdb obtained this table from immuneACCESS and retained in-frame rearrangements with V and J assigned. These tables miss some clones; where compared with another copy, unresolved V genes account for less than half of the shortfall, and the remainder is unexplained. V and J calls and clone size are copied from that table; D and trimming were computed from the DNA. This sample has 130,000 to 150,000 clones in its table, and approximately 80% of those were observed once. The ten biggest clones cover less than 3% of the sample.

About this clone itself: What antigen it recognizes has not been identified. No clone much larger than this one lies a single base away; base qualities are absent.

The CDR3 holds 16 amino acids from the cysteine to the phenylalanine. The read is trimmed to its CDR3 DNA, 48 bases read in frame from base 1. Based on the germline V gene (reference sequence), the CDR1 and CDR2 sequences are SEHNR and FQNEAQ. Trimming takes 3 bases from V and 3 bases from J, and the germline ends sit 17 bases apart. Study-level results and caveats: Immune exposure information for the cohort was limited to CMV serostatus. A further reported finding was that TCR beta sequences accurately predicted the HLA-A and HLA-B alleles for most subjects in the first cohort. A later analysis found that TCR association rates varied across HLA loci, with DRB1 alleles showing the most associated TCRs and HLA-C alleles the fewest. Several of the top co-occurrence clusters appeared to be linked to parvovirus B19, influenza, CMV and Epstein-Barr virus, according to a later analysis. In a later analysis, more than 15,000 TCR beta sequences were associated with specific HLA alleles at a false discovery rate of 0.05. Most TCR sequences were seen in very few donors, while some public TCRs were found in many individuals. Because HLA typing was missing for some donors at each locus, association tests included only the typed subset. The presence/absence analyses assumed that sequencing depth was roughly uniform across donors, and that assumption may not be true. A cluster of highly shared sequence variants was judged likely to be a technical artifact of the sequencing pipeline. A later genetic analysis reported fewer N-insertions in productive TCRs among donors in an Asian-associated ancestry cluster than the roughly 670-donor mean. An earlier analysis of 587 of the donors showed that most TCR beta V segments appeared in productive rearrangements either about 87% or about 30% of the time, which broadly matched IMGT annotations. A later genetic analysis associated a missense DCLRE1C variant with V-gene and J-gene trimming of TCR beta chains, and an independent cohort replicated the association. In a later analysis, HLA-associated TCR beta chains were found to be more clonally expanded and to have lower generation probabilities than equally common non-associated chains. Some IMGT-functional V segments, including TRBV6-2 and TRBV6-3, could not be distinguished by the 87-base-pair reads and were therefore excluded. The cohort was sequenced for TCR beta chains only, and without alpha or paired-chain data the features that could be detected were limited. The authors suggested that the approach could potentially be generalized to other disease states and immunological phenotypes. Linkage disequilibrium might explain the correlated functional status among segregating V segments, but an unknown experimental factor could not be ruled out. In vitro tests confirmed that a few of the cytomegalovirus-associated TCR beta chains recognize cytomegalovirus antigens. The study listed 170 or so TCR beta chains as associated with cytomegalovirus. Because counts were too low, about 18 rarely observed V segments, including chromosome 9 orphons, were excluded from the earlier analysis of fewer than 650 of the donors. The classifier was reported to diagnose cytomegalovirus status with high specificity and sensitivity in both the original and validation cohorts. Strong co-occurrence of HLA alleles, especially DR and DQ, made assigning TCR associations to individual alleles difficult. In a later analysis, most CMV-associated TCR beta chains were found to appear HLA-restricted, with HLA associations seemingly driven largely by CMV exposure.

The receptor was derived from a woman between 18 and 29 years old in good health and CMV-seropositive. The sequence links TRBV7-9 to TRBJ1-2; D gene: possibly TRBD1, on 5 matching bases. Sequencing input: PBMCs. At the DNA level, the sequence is TGTGCCAGCAGCTTCGGACCGACCGGAGGGGACTATGGCTACACCTTC. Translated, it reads CASSFGPTGGDYGYTF.